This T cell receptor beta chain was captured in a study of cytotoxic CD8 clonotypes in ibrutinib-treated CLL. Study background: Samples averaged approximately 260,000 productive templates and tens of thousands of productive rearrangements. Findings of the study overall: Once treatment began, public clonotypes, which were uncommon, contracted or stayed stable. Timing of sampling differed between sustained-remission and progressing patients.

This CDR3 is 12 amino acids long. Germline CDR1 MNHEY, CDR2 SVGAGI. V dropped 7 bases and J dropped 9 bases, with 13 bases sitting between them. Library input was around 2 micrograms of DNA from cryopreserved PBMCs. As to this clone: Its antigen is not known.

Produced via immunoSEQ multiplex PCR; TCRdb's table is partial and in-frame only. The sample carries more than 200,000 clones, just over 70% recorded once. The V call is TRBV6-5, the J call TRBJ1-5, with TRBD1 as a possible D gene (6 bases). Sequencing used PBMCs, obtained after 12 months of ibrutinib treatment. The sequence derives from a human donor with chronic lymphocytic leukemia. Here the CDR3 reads CASKTGTRPQHF. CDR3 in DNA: TGTGCCAGCAAGACAGGCACACGGCCCCAGCATTTT.